This TCR beta chain came from a study of blood T cell repertoires in COVID-19. Study context: In each case, the material was cDNA or gDNA derived from T cells, B-cell-depleted T cells, or PBMCs.

TCRdb's copy holds only in-frame clones and misses some; the assay was immunoSEQ multiplex PCR. The repertoire holds roughly 290,000 clones, with 80% to 90% as singletons. Cohorts were determined from participant-reported clinical history. The CDR3 runs 13 residues. V was pared by 7 bases and J by 8 bases, with 3 bases of the junction left unmatched. Sequenced input: PBMCs or T cells enriched from blood (not recorded which). V is TRBV12-3 or TRBV12-4 and J is TRBJ1-6; the match to TRBD1 covers 9 bases. This clonotype originated in a woman in her 30s who had recovered from COVID-19. DNA of the CDR3: TGTGCCAGCACGGGACAGGGTTATTCACCCCTCCACTTT. Translation gives CASTGQGYSPLHF.